This record covers a single TCR beta chain. The data were taken from a study of technical replicates of blood from several donors. TCRdb keeps only in-frame clones here, not all; method: immunoSEQ multiplex PCR. The data hold about 100,000 clones, with 95% observed a single time. The CDR3 spans 13 residues. Looked up from germline, CDR1 is SEHNR and CDR2 is FQNEAQ (reference sequence). Trimming took 8 bases from V and 5 from J; bases not matched to a gene: 7. The gene calls are TRBV7-9 and TRBJ2-5; 8 positions agree with TRBD1. The source of this sequence is a human donor in good health. The source material was T cells isolated from PBMCs. CDR3 nucleotide sequence: TGTGCCAGCGCTGGACAGGGACGGGAGACCCAGTACTTC. This sequence encodes CASAGQGRETQYF.